In its sample, the clone carrying this T cell receptor beta chain was seen a few times. The data were taken from a study of early T cells in non-severe SARS-CoV-2 infection. Across the study: RNA in bulk from unsorted whole blood was sequenced, and chains were unpaired.

Attached unique molecular identifiers marked individual cDNA molecules. TCRdb ran MiXCR on the 5' RACE reads and lists one entry per CDR3 protein. The table has tens of thousands of distinct CDR3 sequences, 14% to 15% seen once. V lost 7 bases and J 4 bases, leaving 20 bases between the germline ends. There are 15 residues in the CDR3. Germline CDR1 reads SGHAT; CDR2 reads FQNNGV. Material: whole blood. The rearrangement uses TRBV11-2 and TRBJ2-7, with D possibly being TRBD2 (6 bases). This clonotype originated in an adult who was a healthcare worker with PCR-confirmed SARS-CoV-2 infection or an uninfected control (not recorded which). The DNA of the CDR3 is TGTGCCAGCACCCCCTTCGCGGGAATTAGTTACGAGCAGTACTTC. Protein product: CASTPFAGISYEQYF.